This T cell receptor beta chain was identified in a study of shared clonotypes between healthy human individuals. Findings and caveats of the study: Incompleteness in sorted-subset sequencing, despite large depth, was shown by rarefaction.

Details on this clone: As yet, its antigen is unknown. Other DNA sequences in the same sample also yield this CDR3.

The CDR3 loop spans 14 amino acids. Germline V CDR1 and CDR2: SQVTM, ANQGSEA. V was clipped by 4 bases and J by 1 base, with 13 bases between them. The repertoire was sequenced with immunoSEQ multiplex PCR; TCRdb's copy has only in-frame clones and lacks some. This sample yields 2 million to 2.5 million clones, of which almost 96% are seen a single time; 0.13% belongs to the top ten. The chain has TRBV29-1 and TRBJ1-1, with D possibly being TRBD1 (5 bases). Specimen: naive CD4+ T cells sorted from blood. Subset defined: CD45RA+ positively selected. This receptor was taken from a man aged 18 to 29 in good health. The CDR3 here is CSVGPGTENTEAFF. The CDR3 bases are TGCAGCGTTGGCCCCGGGACTGAGAACACTGAAGCTTTCTTT.